Below are 8 T cell receptor beta chains sequenced from a single sample in a study of cytomegalovirus exposure and HLA in healthy donors. Use of 60 Vbeta and 13 Jbeta primers characterized the PCR. This table comes from immunoSEQ multiplex PCR, and its TCRdb copy is limited to in-frame clones, with some not included. Seen here are tens of thousands of clones, approximately 70% observed once, and the top ten hold less than 9.5%. The sequencing sample was made of PBMCs. Every receptor here comes from a woman aged 50 to 60 in good health and CMV-seronegative.

This clone was seen a handful of times. The J gene is TRBJ2-1, the V gene TRBV5-1; 13 nucleotides agree with TRBD2. The CDR3 totals 16 residues. Trimming removed 4 bases from V and 9 bases from J; junction bases left unmatched: 10. Germline-derived CDR1 and CDR2 are SGHRS and YFSETQ. The DNA of the CDR3 is TGCGCCAGCAGCACCGTCACTAGCGGGAGGGCCAGTGAGCAGTTCTTC. The encoded protein is CASSTVTSGRASEQFF.

The genes are TRBV19 and TRBJ1-4; D is uncertain. Germline loops: CDR1 LNHDA, CDR2 SQIVND (reference sequence). Trimming took off 6 bases at V and 0 bases at J, with 17 bases between the two ends. The CDR3 consists of 17 residues. The CDR3 reads CASRFFSGSATNEKLFF. The CDR3 DNA reads TGTGCCAGTAGGTTTTTCTCGGGGAGTGCAACTAATGAAAAACTGTTTTTT.

The chain has TRBV6-6 and TRBJ2-2; no reliable D call. The CDR3 totals 13 residues. The germline V and J ends were trimmed by 2 bases and 5 bases, with 6 bases remaining between them. Germline values: CDR1 MNHNY, CDR2 SVGAGI (reference sequence). The CDR3: CASSYIRTGELFF. CDR3 DNA sequence: TGTGCCAGCAGTTACATCAGGACCGGGGAGCTGTTTTTT.

This clone was detected a few times. The rearrangement links TRBV2 to TRBJ2-3; tentative D call: TRBD2 (6 bases). Between the trimmed V and J ends, which lost 7 bases and 0 bases, there was a span of 14 bases. CDR3 length equals 15 residues. The germline CDR1 and CDR2 sequences are SNHLY and FYNNEI. In DNA, the CDR3 is TGTGCCAGCACTAGTAGCGGAACTAGCACAGATACGCAGTATTTT. It translates to CASTSSGTSTDTQYF.

V and J are TRBV9 and TRBJ2-3; the D gene is possibly TRBD2 (7 bases). V was trimmed by 2 bases and J by 4 bases, leaving 11 bases between them. The CDR3 covers 14 residues. Germline V gene sequence: CDR1 SGDLS, CDR2 YYNGEE. DNA for the CDR3: TGTGCCAGCAGCGTCTCCGGGGGGCCAGATACGCAGTATTTT. Translated: CASSVSGGPDTQYF.

This sequence joins TRBV7-2 and TRBJ2-3, with 7 bases identical to TRBD1. Trimming at V came to 1 base and at J to 5 bases, leaving 6 bases not matched to a gene. The length of the CDR3 is 15 residues. From germline, CDR1 is SGHTA and CDR2 FQGNSA. CDR3 region: CASSLGQGGRDTQYF. The CDR3 DNA follows: TGTGCCAGCAGCTTAGGACAGGGTGGCAGAGATACGCAGTATTTT.

This rearrangement joins TRBV19 to TRBJ1-1; 8 nucleotides agree with TRBD1. Germline CDR1 reads LNHDA; CDR2 reads SQIVND (reference sequence). Trimming cost V 3 bases and J 8 bases; bases outside gene matches: 5. The CDR3 runs to 13 residues. CDR3 DNA: TGTGCCAGTAGTATGGACAGGGCGCCGGAAGCTTTCTTT. It is translated as CASSMDRAPEAFF.

The rearrangement joins TRBV15 to TRBJ2-1; TRBD2 matches 9 bases. This CDR3 has 15 amino acids. Germline CDR1 is LNHNV and CDR2 is YYDKDF (reference sequence). V shed 0 bases and J 4 bases; nucleotides not matched to a gene: 1. The CDR3: CATSREREGYNEQFF. DNA of the CDR3: TGTGCCACCAGCAGAGAGCGGGAGGGATACAATGAGCAGTTCTTC.